This T cell receptor beta chain was retrieved from a study of blood T cell repertoires in COVID-19. Study-wide context: Samples of COVID-19 (acute and convalescent) were obtained from the United States, Italy and Spain. Sources were T cells, B-cell-depleted T cells, or PBMCs; the material itself was cDNA or gDNA.

The data were produced by immunoSEQ multiplex PCR, yet TCRdb's version contains in-frame clones alone and is incomplete. The table records under 350,000 clones, around 88% of them present only once. The CDR3 covers 12 residues. Germline V gives CDR1 SGHAT, CDR2 FQNNGV. Trimming left V 1 base short and J 4 bases short, with 4 bases between. Sequenced input: peripheral blood. The V call is TRBV11-2, the J call TRBJ1-1; D is uncertain. This clonotype originated in a man in his forties with acute or convalescent COVID-19. The CDR3 DNA is TGTGCCAGCAGCTTAGTTAGCACTGAAGCTTTCTTT. It codes for CASSLVSTEAFF. Combining the CDR3 with reference TRBV11-2 and TRBJ1-1 gives the whole variable domain EAGVAQSPRYKIIEKRQSVAFWCNPISGHATLYWYQQILGQGPKLLIQFQNNGVVDDSQLPKDRFSAERLKGVDSTLKIQPAKLEDSAVYLCASSLVSTEAFFGQGTRLTVV.